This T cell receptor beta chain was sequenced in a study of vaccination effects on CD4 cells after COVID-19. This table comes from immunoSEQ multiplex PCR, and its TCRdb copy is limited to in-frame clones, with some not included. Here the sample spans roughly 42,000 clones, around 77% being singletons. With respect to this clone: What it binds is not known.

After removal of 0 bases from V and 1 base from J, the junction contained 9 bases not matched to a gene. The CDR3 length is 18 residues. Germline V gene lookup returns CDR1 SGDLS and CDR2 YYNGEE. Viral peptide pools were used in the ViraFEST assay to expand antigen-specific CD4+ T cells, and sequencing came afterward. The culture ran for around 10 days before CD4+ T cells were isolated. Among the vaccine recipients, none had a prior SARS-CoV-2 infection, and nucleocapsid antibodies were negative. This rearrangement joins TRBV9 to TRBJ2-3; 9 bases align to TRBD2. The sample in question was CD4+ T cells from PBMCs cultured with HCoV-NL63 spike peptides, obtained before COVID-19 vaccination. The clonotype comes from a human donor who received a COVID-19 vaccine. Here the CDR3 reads CASSVEGKAGGRTDTQYF. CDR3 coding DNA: TGTGCCAGCAGCGTAGAGGGGAAGGCGGGGGGGCGCACAGATACGCAGTATTTT.